The 27 T cell receptor beta chains below come from one sample, sequenced in a study of cytomegalovirus exposure and HLA in healthy donors. Sequenced by immunoSEQ multiplex PCR; TCRdb stores in-frame clones only, minus some. The data hold about 220,000 clones, with 80% to 90% observed a single time. The material sequenced was PBMCs. All receptors derive from a woman aged 18-29 years in good health and CMV-seronegative.

CDR3 nucleotide sequence: TGTGCCATCAGTGAATACCAGGATGGCACTGAAGCTTTCTTT. Amino acid sequence: CAISEYQDGTEAFF. This chain uses TRBV10-3 with TRBJ1-1; D gene unclear. CDR1 is ENHRY, CDR2 SYGVKD, per germline. V gave up 3 bases and J gave up 4 bases, with 12 bases separating them. This CDR3 is 14 amino acids long.

The rearrangement uses TRBV7-9 and TRBJ2-1, with a weak D call TRBD1 (6 bases). V was pared by 6 bases and J by 3 bases, with 15 bases between. The CDR3 totals 15 residues. The germline V gene encodes CDR1 SEHNR and CDR2 FQNEAQ (reference sequence). In DNA, the CDR3 is TGTGCCAGCAGGTATAGGACAGATATCTACAATGAGCAGTTCTTC. Its protein product is CASRYRTDIYNEQFF.

The CDR3 reads CASSSMTGEEAFF. In nucleotides, the CDR3 is TGTGCCAGCAGCTCCATGACAGGGGAGGAAGCTTTCTTT. V and J are TRBV7-9 and TRBJ1-1; 8 bases map to TRBD1. The junction had 6 bases not matched to a gene; V was cut back by 4 bases and J by 8 bases. This CDR3 is built from 13 residues. The germline V gene has CDR1 SEHNR and CDR2 FQNEAQ (reference sequence).

J is TRBJ1-4 and V is TRBV18; tentative D call: TRBD1 (5 bases). The CDR3 is made up of 16 amino acids. CDR1 and CDR2 (germline): KGHSH, LQKENI. V was trimmed by 3 bases and J by 9 bases, leaving 20 bases between them. In DNA form, the CDR3 reads TGTGCCAGCTCACCGGCCGGCGGCAGGGCCTCTCAAAAACTGTTTTTT. It encodes CASSPAGGRASQKLFF.

The V call is TRBV29-1, the J call TRBJ1-1; no firm D call. V lost 3 bases, J lost 6 bases, and 11 bases lay in between. Germline lookup yields CDR1 SQVTM and CDR2 ANQGSEA. The CDR3 sequence is 12 residues long. Written as DNA, the CDR3 is TGCAGCGTTGAGCCGGGGAGCGCTGAAGCTTTCTTT. Encoded protein: CSVEPGSAEAFF.

The chain uses TRBV4-1 and TRBJ1-5, with 9 bases identical to TRBD1. Trimming took 4 bases from V and 3 from J; bases not matched to a gene: 10. The CDR3 covers 17 residues. The germline CDR1 and CDR2 sequences are MGHRA and YSYEKL. CDR3 sequence: CASSPNRRTGVNQPQHF. The CDR3 DNA reads TGCGCCAGCAGCCCAAATCGGCGGACAGGGGTCAATCAGCCCCAGCATTTT.

This clone was counted a few times. The chain employs TRBV4-1 and TRBJ2-3, with a weak D call TRBD2 (5 bases). Germline loops: CDR1 MGHRA, CDR2 YSYEKL. V lost 4 bases and J lost 0, with 14 bases in between. This CDR3 is 16 amino acids long. CDR3 protein: CASSLLAWTSTDTQYF. The CDR3 DNA reads TGCGCCAGCAGCCTGTTAGCGTGGACTAGCACAGATACGCAGTATTTT.

The gene calls are TRBV6-1 and TRBJ2-2, with TRBD2 matching 9 bases. Germline values: CDR1 MNHNS, CDR2 SASEGT. The CDR3 runs to 14 residues. The ends lost 5 bases at V and 7 bases at J; junction bases unmatched: 5. DNA for the CDR3: TGTGCCAGCAGTCGGCGGGAGGGCGGCGGGGAGCTGTTTTTT. The encoded protein is CASSRREGGGELFF.

The rearrangement links TRBV12-5 to TRBJ2-2, with TRBD2 as a possible D gene (6 bases). Trimming took off 6 bases at V and 3 bases at J, with 20 bases between the two ends. Germline V gene sequence: CDR1 LGHNT, CDR2 FRNRAP. This CDR3 has 17 amino acids. CDR3 DNA: TGTGCTAGTGGGGGCGGGATGGGCTTCTGCTACACCGGGGAGCTGTTTTTT. It specifies CASGGGMGFCYTGELFF.

The table lists this clone with a few counts. DNA for the CDR3: TGTGCCACCTTAGACAGGCCGAACACTGAAGCTTTCTTT. It encodes CATLDRPNTEAFF. V usage is TRBV19 and J usage is TRBJ1-1, with D possibly TRBD1 on 6 matching bases. V lost 10 bases and J lost 1, with 13 bases in between. CDR1 and CDR2 (germline): LNHDA, SQIVND (reference sequence). The CDR3 spans 13 residues.

The rearrangement uses TRBV6-1 and TRBJ2-2; the match to TRBD1 covers 7 bases. With 6 bases clipped from V and 0 bases from J, the junction kept 1 base outside the gene matches. The CDR3 loop spans 14 amino acids. Germline lookup yields CDR1 MNHNS and CDR2 SASEGT. Here the CDR3 DNA reads TGTGCCAGCAGGCAGGGGGCGAACACCGGGGAGCTGTTTTTT. Translating it yields CASRQGANTGELFF.

The rearrangement joins TRBV7-6 to TRBJ2-5; D is possibly TRBD2 (5 bases). The CDR3 consists of 16 residues. The V gene's germline CDR1 is SGHVS and CDR2 FNYEAQ. Trimming removed 1 base from V and 0 bases from J, with 12 bases in between. The CDR3: CASSLDPSGDQETQYF. The CDR3 DNA reads TGTGCCAGCAGCTTAGATCCCAGCGGAGACCAAGAGACCCAGTACTTC.

The chain carries TRBV6-1 and TRBJ2-1; TRBD2 agrees at 10 bases. V shed 3 bases and J 3 bases; nucleotides not matched to a gene: 5. Looked up from germline, CDR1 is MNHNS and CDR2 is SASEGT. The CDR3 spans 16 residues. The CDR3 bases are TGTGCCAGCAGTGACTGGACTAGCGGAGGCTACAATGAGCAGTTCTTC. This sequence encodes CASSDWTSGGYNEQFF.

The gene calls are TRBV27 and TRBJ2-3; D possibly corresponds to TRBD2 (6 bases). V lost 1 base, J lost 3 bases, and 14 bases lay in between. Germline V gene data show CDR1 as MNHEY and CDR2 as SMNVEV (reference sequence). The CDR3 covers 16 residues. CDR3 nucleotides: TGTGCCAGCAGTTTATGGGCTAGCGCGGGTACAGATACGCAGTATTTT. Translation: CASSLWASAGTDTQYF.

This sequence joins TRBV9 and TRBJ2-1, with 7 bases matching TRBD2. Trimming removed 0 bases from V and 8 bases from J; junction bases left unmatched: 5. Per the germline V gene, CDR1 is SGDLS and CDR2 is YYNGEE. This CDR3 comprises 14 residues. For the CDR3, the DNA is TGTGCCAGCAGCGTAGCGGGAGGTCTCGATGAGCAGTTCTTC. Translation: CASSVAGGLDEQFF.

This sequence joins TRBV23-1 and TRBJ2-6, with D possibly matching TRBD1 (5 bases). TRBV23-1 is an open reading frame, and its role is uncertain. V lost 0 bases, J lost 5 bases, and 8 bases lay in between. This CDR3 comprises 15 residues. CDR3 loop: CASSQSNRWANVLTF. In DNA form, the CDR3 reads TGCGCCAGCAGTCAATCGAACAGGTGGGCCAACGTCCTGACTTTC.

The chain recombines TRBV11-2 with TRBJ2-7; 7 bases are a match to TRBD1. The ends lost 2 bases at V and 0 bases at J; junction bases unmatched: 4. Germline CDR1 reads SGHAT; CDR2 reads FQNNGV. The CDR3 spans 15 residues. The CDR3 protein is CASSLRGQTSYEQYF. CDR3 sequence (DNA): TGTGCCAGCAGCTTAAGGGGACAGACCTCCTACGAGCAGTACTTC.

The CDR3 DNA is TGTGCCAGCAGTTACCCCGGACACCGCGGGGCTGAAGCTTTCTTT. Its protein is CASSYPGHRGAEAFF. The chain has TRBV6-5 and TRBJ1-1; tentative D call: TRBD1 (5 bases). Germline lookup yields CDR1 MNHEY and CDR2 SVGAGI. This CDR3 comprises 15 residues. The germline V and J ends were trimmed by 2 bases and 6 bases, with 16 bases remaining between them.

DNA for the CDR3: TGTGCAAGTCGCTTAGGGGGACAGAGTAGCAATCAGCCCCAGCATTTT. Protein product: CASRLGGQSSNQPQHF. The V gene is TRBV12-2, the J gene TRBJ1-5; TRBD1 is the table's D call, not checked against the DNA. TRBV12-2 is labeled a pseudogene. The CDR3 has 16 amino acids.

DNA of the CDR3: TGTGCCAGCAGTTTAGGTGCGGGAGGGCCAGAGACCCAGTACTTC. The encoded protein is CASSLGAGGPETQYF. The chain has TRBV27 and TRBJ2-5; 9 bases are shared with TRBD2. The junction had 5 bases not matched to a gene; V was cut back by 2 bases and J by 4 bases. The CDR3 length is 15 residues. CDR1 and CDR2 from the germline V gene are MNHEY and SMNVEV (reference sequence).

This clone was observed a few times. As DNA, the CDR3 is TGTGCCAGTAGTGTCGGACAGCTGTATGGCTACACCTTC. It encodes CASSVGQLYGYTF. The chain is built from TRBV19 and TRBJ1-2; weak D call: TRBD1 (6 bases). CDR1 and CDR2 (germline): LNHDA, SQIVND (reference sequence). Trimming pared 5 bases from V and 5 bases from J, leaving 12 bases between. The CDR3 spans 13 residues.

This chain joins TRBV10-1 and TRBJ2-2, with D maybe TRBD2 (6 bases). Germline V lookup: CDR1 WNHNN, CDR2 SYGVQD (reference sequence). Trimming stripped 3 bases from V and 5 bases from J, with 13 bases between. The CDR3 has 15 amino acids. The CDR3 spells CASSDPRAGTGELFF. The CDR3 region has the DNA TGCGCCAGCAGTGACCCCAGGGCGGGAACCGGGGAGCTGTTTTTT.

J is TRBJ2-2 and V is TRBV7-9, with TRBD2 matching 11 bases. The CDR3 has 16 amino acids. Trimming removed 5 bases from V and 5 bases from J; junction bases left unmatched: 7. The germline V gene encodes CDR1 SEHNR and CDR2 FQNEAQ (reference sequence). CDR3 nucleotides: TGTGCCAGCAGCCCCCGATTAGCGGGAGGGACCGGGGAGCTGTTTTTT. Translation: CASSPRLAGGTGELFF.

The J gene is TRBJ2-1, the V gene TRBV5-1; D not resolved. V lost 0 bases to trimming and J lost 5 bases, with 12 bases between them. The CDR3 loop spans 15 amino acids. Per the germline V gene, CDR1 is SGHRS and CDR2 is YFSETQ. This CDR3 reads CASSLDGGENNEQFF. For the CDR3, the DNA is TGCGCCAGCAGCTTGGACGGCGGCGAGAACAATGAGCAGTTCTTC.

The chain joins TRBV6-6 to TRBJ2-1; 9 nucleotides line up with TRBD2. V dropped 0 bases and J dropped 9; count of bases not matched to a gene: 9. The CDR3 covers 16 residues. Germline CDR1 reads MNHNY; CDR2 reads SVGAGI (reference sequence). CDR3 DNA sequence: TGTGCCAGCAGTTACTCGATCGTAGCGGGAGCTACTGAGCAGTTCTTC. It yields the protein CASSYSIVAGATEQFF.

The chain is built from TRBV19 and TRBJ1-1, with 8 bases identical to TRBD1. The CDR3 has 15 amino acids. Germline-derived CDR1 and CDR2 are LNHDA and SQIVND (reference sequence). The J segment lost 6 bases and the V segment lost 4 bases, leaving 10 bases of the junction unmatched. The CDR3 coding sequence is TGTGCCAGTAGTACCCACAGGGGGTTGAATGCTGAAGCTTTCTTT. Amino acid sequence: CASSTHRGLNAEAFF.

The chain carries TRBV2 and TRBJ2-5, with TRBD1 as a possible D gene (6 bases). V was shortened by 7 bases and J by 3 bases, with 15 bases between the two germline ends. This CDR3 has 14 residues. Per the germline V gene, CDR1 is SNHLY and CDR2 is FYNNEI. The CDR3 sequence: CASTPRAGEETQYF. Here the CDR3 DNA reads TGTGCCAGCACCCCTCGGGCAGGGGAAGAGACCCAGTACTTC.